This entry is about one T cell receptor beta chain. Its matching antigen is unknown. CDR1 and CDR2 (germline): DFQATT, SNEGSKA (reference sequence). The CDR3 length is 14 residues. With 3 bases clipped from V and 4 bases from J, the junction kept 6 bases outside the gene matches. Repertoires were generated with immunoSEQ multiplex PCR, while TCRdb's copy carries only in-frame clones and drops some. The table has 25,000 to 35,000 clones, 72% seen once. This specimen comes from a study of vaccination effects on CD4 cells after COVID-19. CD4+ T cells specific for antigen were expanded with viral peptide pools by the ViraFEST assay before sequencing. Following an approximately 11-day culture, CD4+ T cells were purified. Vaccinees lacked prior SARS-CoV-2 infection and tested negative for nucleocapsid antibodies.

The specimen comprised CD4+ T cells from PBMCs cultured with SARS-CoV-2 spike peptides, sampled before COVID-19 vaccination. The sequence was obtained from a human donor who received a COVID-19 vaccine. The chain combines TRBV20-1 with TRBJ2-1, with 7 bases aligning to TRBD1. CDR3 amino acids: CSASRGPQYNEQFF. CDR3 sequence (DNA): TGCAGTGCTAGTAGGGGGCCACAGTACAATGAGCAGTTCTTC.